These 15 T cell receptor beta chains came from one sample sequenced in a study of blood T cell repertoires in COVID-19. TCRdb's table, derived via immunoSEQ multiplex PCR, lists solely in-frame clones and lacks some. The table lists roughly 150,000 clones, 70% to 90% of them singletons. The sequencing sample was made of PBMCs or T cells enriched from blood (not recorded which). These receptors all stem from a man between 45 and 60 years old who had recovered from COVID-19.

This clone appeared a single time. The chain joins TRBV10-1 to TRBJ1-5; no definite D call. V lost 4 bases, J lost 0 bases, and 13 bases lay in between. The CDR3 sequence is 16 residues long. Germline CDR1 and CDR2: WNHNN and SYGVQD (reference sequence). CDR3 protein: CASSVGRTYSNQPQHF. As DNA, the CDR3 is TGCGCCAGCAGTGTGGGCAGGACTTATAGCAATCAGCCCCAGCATTTT.

The sample holds one count of this clone. The CDR3 reads CASSIARLVNTGELFF. The CDR3 DNA reads as TGTGCCAGTAGTATAGCGCGTCTTGTGAACACCGGGGAGCTGTTTTTT. This chain joins TRBV19 and TRBJ2-2; no clear D gene. The CDR3 loop spans 16 amino acids. Trimming cost V 1 base and J 1 base, with 10 bases left between them. The germline gives CDR1 LNHDA, CDR2 SQIVND (reference sequence).

V gene TRBV12-3 or TRBV12-4 combines with J gene TRBJ1-6; D call uncertain. There are 13 residues in the CDR3. V gave up 3 bases and J gave up 8 bases, with 8 bases separating them. CDR3 sequence reads: CASSFRGHSPLHF. The CDR3, as DNA: TGTGCCAGCAGTTTCCGGGGTCATTCACCCCTCCACTTT.

The CDR3, as DNA: TGCGCCAGCAGCTTGGGTCCCCAAGCGGGCACAGATACGCAGTATTTT. Translated, it gives CASSLGPQAGTDTQYF. The chain has TRBV5-1 and TRBJ2-3; D is perhaps TRBD2 (5 bases). The V end lost 0 bases, the J end lost 1 base, and 12 bases lay between the germline ends. Per germline, CDR1 SGHRS and CDR2 YFSETQ. This CDR3 is built from 16 residues.

The genes are TRBV24-1 and TRBJ1-2; D not resolved. In germline, CDR1 is KGHDR, CDR2 SFDVKD. The length of the CDR3 is 12 residues. V was clipped by 4 bases and J by 5 bases, with 7 bases between them. This CDR3 is CATSEGRYGYTF. CDR3 nucleotide sequence: TGTGCCACCAGTGAGGGGAGGTATGGCTACACCTTC.

J is TRBJ2-3 and V is TRBV7-3, with 12 bases aligning to TRBD2. Germline V gene lookup returns CDR1 SGHTA and CDR2 FQGTGA. The CDR3 is 16 residues long. V gave up 2 bases and J gave up 1 base; unmatched junction bases: 1. CDR3 nucleotide sequence: TGTGCCAGCAGCTTACTAGCGGGAGGGGGCACAGATACGCAGTATTTT. As protein: CASSLLAGGGTDTQYF.

The genes are TRBV7-6 and TRBJ1-2; D is uncertain. The V gene's germline CDR1 is SGHVS and CDR2 FNYEAQ. The CDR3 extends over 14 amino acids. The ends were cut back, 0 bases at V and 2 bases at J, with 7 bases in the middle. The CDR3 loop reads CASSLAPVNYGYTF. CDR3 DNA sequence: TGTGCCAGCAGCTTAGCTCCCGTGAACTATGGCTACACCTTC.

The chain joins TRBV20-1 to TRBJ1-5, with D perhaps TRBD1 (6 bases). Germline V lookup: CDR1 DFQATT, CDR2 SNEGSKA (reference sequence). The V end lost 3 bases, the J end lost 7 bases, and 19 bases lay between the germline ends. The CDR3 sequence is 15 residues long. DNA for the CDR3: TGCAGTGCTAGTGCTGAAGGGGGGGCAAGACAGCCCCAGCATTTT. Protein: CSASAEGGARQPQHF.

The CDR3, as DNA: TGTGCCAGCAGCCAAGATGGAAGGGGCGGATGGCGAACTGAAGCTTTCTTT. It is translated as CASSQDGRGGWRTEAFF. The chain carries TRBV4-2 and TRBJ1-1; possibly TRBD1 for D (5 bases). The CDR3 loop spans 17 amino acids. V gave up 0 bases and J gave up 5 bases, with 19 bases separating them. The germline gives CDR1 LGHNA, CDR2 YNFKEQ.

The J gene is TRBJ2-3, the V gene TRBV15, with D perhaps TRBD1 (5 bases). V was trimmed by 0 bases and J by 2 bases, leaving 9 bases between them. This CDR3 is 15 amino acids long. Germline V gene lookup returns CDR1 LNHNV and CDR2 YYDKDF (reference sequence). Here the CDR3 DNA reads TGTGCCACCAGCAGAGATCCAGGGTACACAGATACGCAGTATTTT. The encoded protein is CATSRDPGYTDTQYF.

The chain links TRBV15 to TRBJ1-2, with D perhaps matching TRBD1 (5 bases). Germline lookup yields CDR1 LNHNV and CDR2 YYDKDF (reference sequence). This CDR3 comprises 15 residues. With 10 bases removed from V and 4 bases from J, the gap between germline ends came to 22 bases. This CDR3 is CAIMAGGSVFYGYTF. The CDR3, as DNA: TGTGCCATCATGGCGGGGGGGAGCGTTTTCTATGGCTACACCTTC.

The chain links TRBV12-3 or TRBV12-4 to TRBJ2-2; D may be TRBD2 (6 bases). V was clipped by 7 bases and J by 6 bases, with 9 bases between them. This CDR3 is 12 amino acids long. CDR3 loop: CASTGESGELFF. The CDR3 DNA reads as TGTGCCAGCACGGGGGAGTCCGGGGAGCTGTTTTTT.

This clone has only one observation. The rearrangement joins TRBV28 to TRBJ1-3; tentative D call: TRBD1 (5 bases). Trimming took 6 bases from V and 0 from J, leaving 15 bases between them. Germline lookup yields CDR1 MDHEN and CDR2 SYDVKM. The CDR3 is 16 amino acids. The CDR3 bases are TGTGCCAGCAGCCCAACAGGCTTTTACTCTGGAAACACCATATATTTT. This translates into CASSPTGFYSGNTIYF. The full variable domain, with the rest looked up from reference TRBV28 and TRBJ1-3, is DVKVTQSSRYLVKRTGEKVFLECVQDMDHENMFWYRQDPGLGLRLIYFSYDVKMKEKGDIPEGYSVSREKKERFSLILESASTNQTSMYLCASSPTGFYSGNTIYFGEGSWLTVV.

This clone was picked up one time. The chain joins TRBV21-1 to TRBJ2-6; no DNA check was done on the table's D call, TRBD1. TRBV21-1 is labeled a pseudogene. The CDR3 runs to 19 residues. The CDR3 DNA is TGTGCCAGCAGCCTACCCCGGGGACAGAAGAACTCTGGGGCCAACGTCCTGACTTTC. Residues: CASSLPRGQKNSGANVLTF.

This clone showed up just once. V and J are TRBV6-5 and TRBJ2-1; 12 bases line up with TRBD2. This CDR3 comprises 15 residues. Trimming cost V 6 bases and J 4 bases; bases outside gene matches: 4. The germline V gene has CDR1 MNHEY and CDR2 SVGAGI. CDR3 DNA sequence: TGTGCCAGCAGCCCCACTAGCGGGGGGTACAATGAGCAGTTCTTC. Protein product: CASSPTSGGYNEQFF.